The entry that follows covers one T cell receptor (beta chain) sequence. The clone's antigen remains unknown. No much larger clonotype is one base removed from it; base qualities were not supplied. The library relied on the immunoSEQ multiplex PCR assay. For the multiplex PCR, a mixture combining 60 forward primers for TCR Vbeta segments and 13 reverse primers for TCR Jbeta segments was used. The CDR3 region of rearranged TCR beta genes was amplified from genomic DNA by a multiplex PCR assay. Amplified TCR beta libraries were sequenced as 87-base-pair reads on the Illumina HiSeq System. From the authors' description of their analysis: Across the 670 or so repertoires, a later analysis counted around 80 million unique TCR beta chains, around 11 million of which were shared by at least two donors. To remove PCR and sequencing errors, raw reads were error-corrected and collapsed into unique sequences using a nearest-neighbor algorithm that merged closely related sequences. Alignment of CDR3 sequences to IMGT reference sequences was used to assign V, D and J gene segments. Each retained sequence needed at least a six-nucleotide match to both a V gene segment and a J gene segment. A rearrangement counted as productive if the CDR3 had no stop codons and remained in frame with V and J, and every other rearrangement counted as non-productive. Following IMGT convention, CDR3 was defined as the stretch from the second conserved V-encoded cysteine to the conserved J-encoded phenylalanine. Sequences without an unambiguous match to a single V gene segment were excluded from the earlier analysis of about 600 of the donors. An earlier analysis of under 750 of the donors called V segments functional above 56.7% productive rearrangements and segregating when the between-donor standard deviation exceeded 5%. A statistical classification framework was developed to diagnose cytomegalovirus status using the catalog of TCR beta chain sequences. V and J gene assignment, in a later analysis, came from comparing TCR nucleotide sequences with IMGT/GENE-DB human TR gene sequences. In a later analysis, CDR3 sequences and most-parsimonious VDJ recombination scenarios were assigned using the TCRdist pipeline. In a later analysis, every TCR beta chain was defined by the combination of its CDR3 amino acid sequence and its V-gene family, and reads without a unique V-gene family were dropped. In a later analysis, several hundred highly shared, low-generation-probability nucleotide sequences were removed to address suspected cross-contamination and a sequencing artifact. In a later analysis, a clonal expansion index for each public chain was calculated from normalized within-repertoire ranks of inferred template counts. A later analysis computed generation probabilities with a VDJ recombination model fitted to out-of-frame rearrangements, and checked the results against IGoR. A later analysis scored TCR-TCR, TCR-HLA and TCR-CMV co-occurrence with hypergeometric tests, applying a repertoire-size bias correction to TCR pairs. In a later analysis, false discovery rates were estimated by permuting HLA or CMV assignments 20 times. A later analysis grouped co-occurring TCRs with DBSCAN, adding TCRdist sequence similarity when clustering within HLA-allele-positive subsets. For co-occurrence clustering, repertoires with fewer than 30,000 or more than 120,000 public chains were excluded, along with roughly five repertoires with anomalous nucleotide sharing. The immuneACCESS repertoire file appears here via TCRdb, limited to in-frame rearrangements. These files lack a portion of the clones; in checked studies, under half of the deficit traces to unresolved V genes, and the cause of the others is not known. V, J and clone size are taken as reported in that table, and D and trimming were inferred from the DNA itself. In this sample the table shows 80,000 to 100,000 clones, around 77% of which occur a single time. Jointly, the top ten make up 3% to 3.5% of the sample.

These data come from a study of cytomegalovirus exposure and HLA in healthy donors (dated by TCRdb to about 2017). In terms of the full investigation: In an earlier analysis of approximately 640 of the donors, 276 Gb of sequence data and 120 million or so unique TCR beta sequences from roughly 190 million T cells were reported. About 280 gigabases of sequencing data and tens of millions of unique TCR sequences made up an early release that covered under 750 HLA-typed donors. Among the roughly 390 genotyped donors, under 90% belonged to the genetic ancestry cluster associated with self-reported Caucasian donors. The study was designed to test whether signatures of past pathogen exposure could be identified by cataloging public T cell receptors. The T cell repertoires of about 700 subjects were profiled by immunosequencing and related to cytomegalovirus serostatus. A separate validation cohort of 100 to 150 different subjects was used in addition to the 666-subject first cohort. The study combined high-throughput TCR immunosequencing, statistical association of individual TCRs with disease status, and machine learning to predict cytomegalovirus infection status. A later analysis re-analyzed previously published TCR beta repertoires from 666 donors and added high-resolution HLA genotyping to study TCR occurrence patterns. Rather than using new phenotypic data, the later analysis identified candidate immune exposures from TCR beta sequences and from how often those sequences occurred across donors. An earlier analysis of 500 to 650 of the donors applied high-throughput TCR beta sequencing to assess whether each TCR beta V gene segment acted as functional or pseudogenic. Donor age, sex, ethnicity and CMV serostatus were compiled alongside the repertoire data. A later genetic analysis took genome-wide SNP genotypes for about 65% of the roughly 670 donors and used that subset as a discovery cohort. All discovery cohort repertoires had been generated using a single sequencing platform. HLA typing covered class I and class II loci at four-digit resolution. Typing coverage varied by locus: about 620-640 donors for A, B, C, DRB1 and DQB1; some 520 for DQA1; more than 600 for DPA1; 450 to 480 for DPB1. Roughly five DR-DQ haplotypes were handled as single units for association and clustering because linkage in the cohort was strong. Across 398 genotyped donors of the cohort, an average of about 200,000 unique TCR beta nucleotide sequences per donor were sequenced, and roughly 20% of those sequences were non-productive.

Clipping removes 3 bases from V and 3 bases from J, with 8 as the unmatched junction base count. Based on the germline V gene (reference sequence), the CDR1 and CDR2 sequences are GTSNPN and SVGIG. The CDR3 numbers 15 residues from cysteine through phenylalanine. Left in the record is the CDR3 DNA by itself, 45 bases read in frame from the first base. The cohort was made up of approximately 700 healthy bone marrow donors. At the time of sampling, all cohort members were nominally healthy, though unrecorded immune exposures were likely present. The donor tested CMV seronegative and was one of the 352 seronegative cohort members. A peripheral blood sample was provided by each donor, and peripheral blood mononuclear cells were used for TCR beta sequencing. Genomic DNA was extracted from the blood cell samples with the Qiagen DNeasy Blood Extraction Kit. General conclusions and limits of the study: A later genetic analysis reported fewer N-insertions in productive TCRs among donors in an Asian-associated ancestry cluster than the roughly 640-donor mean. Assigning TCR associations to individual alleles was difficult when HLA alleles, especially DR and DQ, strongly co-occurred. The sequencing pipeline was judged likely to have produced a cluster of highly shared sequence variants as a technical artifact. Some IMGT-functional V segments, including TRBV6-2 and TRBV6-3, could not be distinguished by the 87-base-pair reads and were therefore excluded. According to a later analysis, TCR association rates differed among HLA loci, with DRB1 alleles showing the most associated TCRs and HLA-C alleles showing the fewest. In a later analysis, about 17,000 TCR beta sequences were associated with specific HLA alleles at a false discovery rate of 0.05. In a later analysis, HLA-associated TCR beta chains showed more clonal expansion and lower generation probabilities than non-associated chains that were equally common. The authors suggested that the approach could potentially be generalized to other disease states and immunological phenotypes. In the study, about 150 TCR beta chains were listed as associated with cytomegalovirus. Most TCR sequences were seen in very few donors, while some public TCRs were found in many individuals. HLA typing was unavailable for some donors at each locus, so association tests used only the typed subset. An association between a missense DCLRE1C variant and V-gene and J-gene trimming of TCR beta chains was found in a later genetic analysis and replicated in an independent cohort. A later analysis found that most CMV-associated TCR beta chains appeared HLA-restricted, with HLA associations seemingly driven largely by CMV exposure. An earlier analysis of 587 of the donors showed that most TCR beta V segments appeared in productive rearrangements either about 87% or about 30% of the time, which broadly matched IMGT annotations. About 15 rarely observed V segments, including chromosome 9 orphons, were excluded from the earlier analysis of some 590 of the donors because counts were too low. A later analysis reported that several top co-occurrence clusters appeared linked to parvovirus B19, influenza, CMV and Epstein-Barr virus. The classifier was reported to diagnose cytomegalovirus status with high specificity and sensitivity in both the original cohort and the validation cohort. Three of the identified cytomegalovirus-associated TCR beta chains were confirmed in vitro to be specific for cytomegalovirus antigens. A further reported finding was that TCR beta sequences accurately predicted the HLA-A and HLA-B alleles for most subjects in the first cohort. Correlated functional status among segregating V segments might be attributable to linkage disequilibrium, but an unknown experimental factor could not be ruled out. Immune exposure information for the cohort was limited to CMV serostatus. Only TCR beta chains were sequenced in this cohort, and the absence of alpha or paired-chain data limited detectable features. The presence/absence analyses assumed that sequencing depth was roughly uniform across donors, and that assumption may not be true.

The source material was PBMCs. The sequence links TRBV30 to TRBJ2-1, and TRBD2 aligns with 7 junction nucleotides. The source of this sequence is a man aged 40-49 years in good health and CMV-seronegative. The sequenced DNA is TGTGCCTGGAGAGGAGCGGGACTCGGCTACAATGAGCAGTTCTTC. Its amino acids are CAWRGAGLGYNEQFF.